This section outlines one T cell receptor (beta chain) sequence together with its context. Its antigen is not identified. V dropped 5 bases and J dropped 5 bases, with 13 bases sitting between them. CDR1 and CDR2 (germline): SGHRS, YFSETQ. The CDR3 has 13 amino acids. These data come from a study of cytomegalovirus exposure and HLA in healthy donors. Study findings and constraints: An assumption of roughly uniform sequencing depth across donors underlay the presence/absence analyses. TCR sequences were mostly rare, though some public TCRs occurred in many donors.

The PCR used 60 Vbeta and 13 Jbeta primers. Produced via immunoSEQ multiplex PCR; TCRdb's table is partial and in-frame only. The repertoire consists of over 150,000 clones, with around 74% occurring once and the leading ten covering over 1.5%. The receptor was isolated from a girl aged 10 to 17 in good health and CMV-seropositive. V usage is TRBV5-1 and J usage is TRBJ1-2; D is ambiguous. Material for sequencing was PBMCs. CDR3 in DNA: TGCGCCAGCAGTAGGGAGCCGTGGTATGGCTACACCTTC. This codes for CASSREPWYGYTF.